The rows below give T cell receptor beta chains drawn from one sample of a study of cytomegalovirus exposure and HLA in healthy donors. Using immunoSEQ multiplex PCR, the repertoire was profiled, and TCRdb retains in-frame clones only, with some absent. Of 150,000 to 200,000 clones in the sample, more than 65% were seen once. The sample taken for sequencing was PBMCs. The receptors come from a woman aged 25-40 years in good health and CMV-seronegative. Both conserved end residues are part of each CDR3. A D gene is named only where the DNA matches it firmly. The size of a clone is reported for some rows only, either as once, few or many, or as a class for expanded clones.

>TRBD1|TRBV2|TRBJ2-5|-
CASSRDRRETQYF
TGTGCCAGCAGTAGGGACAGGCGAGAGACCCAGTACTTC
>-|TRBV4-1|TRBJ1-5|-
CASSQDWRVHQPQHF
TGCGCCAGCAGCCAAGATTGGAGGGTGCATCAGCCCCAGCATTTT
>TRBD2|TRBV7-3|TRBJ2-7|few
CASSSGLAGAEQYF
TGTGCCAGCAGCTCTGGACTAGCGGGAGCCGAGCAGTACTTC
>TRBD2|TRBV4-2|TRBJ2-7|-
CASSQGRRLAGPREEEQYF
TGTGCCAGCAGCCAAGGGCGGAGACTAGCGGGGCCCCGGGAGGAGGAGCAGTACTTC
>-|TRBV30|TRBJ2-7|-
CASKPQDRRAYEQYF
TGTGCCTCCAAACCCCAGGACAGAAGAGCCTACGAGCAGTACTTC
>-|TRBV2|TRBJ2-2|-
CASSGLWNTGELFF
TGTGCCAGCAGTGGGCTTTGGAACACCGGGGAGCTGTTTTTT
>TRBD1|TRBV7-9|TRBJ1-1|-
CASSLGYRGDTEAFF
TGTGCCAGCAGCTTAGGGTACAGGGGGGACACTGAAGCTTTCTTT
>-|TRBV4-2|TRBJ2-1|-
CASSQGPSNNEQFF
TGTGCCAGCAGCCAAGGGCCCTCCAACAATGAGCAGTTCTTC
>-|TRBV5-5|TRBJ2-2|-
CASRRSGGLSTGELFF
TGTGCCAGCCGACGCTCAGGTGGTTTAAGCACCGGGGAGCTGTTTTTT
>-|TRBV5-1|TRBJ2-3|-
CASSVGTPLDTQYF
TGCGCCAGCAGTGTGGGGACTCCCCTAGATACGCAGTATTTT
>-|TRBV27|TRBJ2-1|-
CASSFGPSPLHEQFF
TGTGCCAGCAGTTTCGGTCCCTCTCCCCTACATGAGCAGTTCTTC
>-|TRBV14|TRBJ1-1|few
CASSQDNRKAFF
TGTGCCAGCAGCCAAGACAACAGAAAAGCTTTCTTT
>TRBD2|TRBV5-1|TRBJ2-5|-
CASSLRLSSGDQETQYF
TGCGCCAGCAGCTTGAGGCTTTCTAGCGGCGACCAAGAGACCCAGTACTTC
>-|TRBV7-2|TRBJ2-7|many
CASSFNSGGTYEQYF
TGTGCCAGCAGCTTTAACTCTGGAGGAACCTACGAGCAGTACTTC
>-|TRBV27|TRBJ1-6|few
CASSFSFNSPLHF
TGTGCCAGCAGTTTCAGTTTCAATTCACCCCTCCACTTT
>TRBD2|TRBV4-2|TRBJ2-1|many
CASSRELAGVDEQFF
TGTGCCAGCAGCCGTGAACTAGCGGGAGTCGATGAGCAGTTCTTC
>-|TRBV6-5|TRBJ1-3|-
CASSTWTDSDTIYF
TGTGCCAGCAGTACCTGGACAGATTCGGACACCATATATTTT
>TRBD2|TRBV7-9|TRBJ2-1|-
CSSSPGLARQDEQFF
TGTTCCAGCAGCCCTGGACTAGCCAGACAGGATGAGCAGTTCTTC
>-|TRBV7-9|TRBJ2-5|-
CASSHSVRETQYF
TGTGCCAGCAGCCATAGCGTCCGCGAGACCCAGTACTTC
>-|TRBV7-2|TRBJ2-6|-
CASSLAGASGANVLTF
TGTGCCAGCAGCTTAGCTGGTGCGTCTGGGGCCAACGTCCTGACTTTC
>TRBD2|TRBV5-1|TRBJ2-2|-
CASSLKLAGGTGTGELFF
TGCGCCAGCAGCTTGAAACTAGCGGGGGGAACCGGCACCGGGGAGCTGTTTTTT
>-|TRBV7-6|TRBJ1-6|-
CASSLAVRDSPLHF
TGTGCCAGCAGCTTAGCGGTCAGGGATTCACCCCTCCACTTT
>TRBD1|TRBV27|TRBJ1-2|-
CASRTGDRAYGYTF
TGTGCCAGCAGAACAGGGGACAGGGCCTATGGCTACACCTTC
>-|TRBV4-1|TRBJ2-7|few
CASSQVDMGLSIEEQYF
TGCGCCAGCAGCCAAGTAGATATGGGACTCTCCATTGAGGAGCAGTACTTC
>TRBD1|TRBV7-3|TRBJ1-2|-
CASSPTPGQGRYTF
TGTGCCAGCAGCCCCACTCCGGGACAGGGCCGCTACACCTTC
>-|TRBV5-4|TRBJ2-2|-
CASSLGGPRGGTGELFF
TGTGCCAGCAGCTTGGGGGGACCGAGGGGGGGCACCGGGGAGCTGTTTTTT
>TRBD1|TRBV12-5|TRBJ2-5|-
CASGPGQGWETQYF
TGTGCTAGTGGTCCGGGACAGGGGTGGGAGACCCAGTACTTC
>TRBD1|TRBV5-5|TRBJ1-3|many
CASIGTGSGNTIYF
TGTGCCAGCATTGGGACAGGGTCTGGAAACACCATATATTTT
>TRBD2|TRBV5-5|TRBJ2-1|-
CASSDPGTSDEQFF
TGTGCCAGCAGCGACCCCGGGACTAGCGATGAGCAGTTCTTC
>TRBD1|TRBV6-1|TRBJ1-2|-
CATTAGQIYGYTF
TGTGCCACCACGGCGGGACAGATCTATGGCTACACCTTC
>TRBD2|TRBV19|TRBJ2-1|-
CAPTQAGACNEQFF
TGTGCCCCCACACAAGCGGGGGCTTGCAATGAGCAGTTCTTC
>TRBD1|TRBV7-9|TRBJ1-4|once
CASSVTPDRELFF
TGTGCCAGCAGCGTCACCCCGGACAGGGAACTGTTTTTT
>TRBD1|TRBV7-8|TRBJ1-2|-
CASSDGQGLNYGYTF
TGTGCCAGCAGCGACGGACAGGGGCTGAACTATGGCTACACCTTC
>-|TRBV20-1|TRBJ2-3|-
CSASQRDTQYF
TGCAGTGCTAGCCAACGGGATACGCAGTATTTT
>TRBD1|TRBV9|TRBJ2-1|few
CASSVGTAYNEQFF
TGTGCCAGCAGCGTCGGGACAGCTTACAATGAGCAGTTCTTC
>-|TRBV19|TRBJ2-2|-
CASSIGSAYGNTGELFF
TGTGCCAGTAGTATAGGTAGCGCATATGGGAACACCGGGGAGCTGTTTTTT
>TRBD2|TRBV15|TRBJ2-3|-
CATSRGLAGSTDTQYF
TGTGCCACCAGCAGAGGACTAGCGGGGAGCACAGATACGCAGTATTTT
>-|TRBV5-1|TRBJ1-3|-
CASSFSAGSGNTIYF
TGCGCCAGCAGCTTTAGTGCAGGGTCTGGAAACACCATATATTTT
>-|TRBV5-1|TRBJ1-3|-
CASSLGPGRSGNTIYF
TGCGCCAGCAGCTTGGGGCCCGGGAGGTCTGGAAACACCATATATTTT
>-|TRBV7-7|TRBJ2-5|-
CASSLRDLETQYF
TGTGCCAGCAGCTTGAGGGATCTGGAGACCCAGTACTTC
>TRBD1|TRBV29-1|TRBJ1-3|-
CSVSRGTGNTIYF
TGCAGCGTTTCCAGGGGGACTGGAAACACCATATATTTT
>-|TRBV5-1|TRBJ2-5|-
CASSLRETQYF
TGCGCCAGCAGCTTGCGTGAGACCCAGTACTTC
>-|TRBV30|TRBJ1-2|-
CAWSLGTGYGYTF
TGTGCCTGGAGTCTAGGGACTGGGTATGGCTACACCTTC
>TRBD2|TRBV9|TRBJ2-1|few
CASSHSTSGYYNEQFF
TGTGCCAGCAGCCACTCCACTAGCGGGTACTACAATGAGCAGTTCTTC
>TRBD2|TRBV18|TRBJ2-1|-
CASSPSRTSGGEYNEQFF
TGTGCCAGCTCACCCTCCCGGACTAGCGGGGGCGAATACAATGAGCAGTTCTTC
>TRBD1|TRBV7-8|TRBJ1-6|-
CASSRDRRNSPLHF
TGTGCCAGCAGCCGGGACAGGAGAAATTCACCCCTCCACTTT
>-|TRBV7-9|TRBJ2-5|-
CASSLAIPGKTQYF
TGTGCCAGCAGCTTAGCGATACCAGGGAAGACCCAGTACTTC
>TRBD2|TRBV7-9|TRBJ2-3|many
CASSPKRLAGGLDTQYF
TGTGCCAGCAGCCCCAAGCGACTAGCGGGAGGCCTTGATACGCAGTATTTT